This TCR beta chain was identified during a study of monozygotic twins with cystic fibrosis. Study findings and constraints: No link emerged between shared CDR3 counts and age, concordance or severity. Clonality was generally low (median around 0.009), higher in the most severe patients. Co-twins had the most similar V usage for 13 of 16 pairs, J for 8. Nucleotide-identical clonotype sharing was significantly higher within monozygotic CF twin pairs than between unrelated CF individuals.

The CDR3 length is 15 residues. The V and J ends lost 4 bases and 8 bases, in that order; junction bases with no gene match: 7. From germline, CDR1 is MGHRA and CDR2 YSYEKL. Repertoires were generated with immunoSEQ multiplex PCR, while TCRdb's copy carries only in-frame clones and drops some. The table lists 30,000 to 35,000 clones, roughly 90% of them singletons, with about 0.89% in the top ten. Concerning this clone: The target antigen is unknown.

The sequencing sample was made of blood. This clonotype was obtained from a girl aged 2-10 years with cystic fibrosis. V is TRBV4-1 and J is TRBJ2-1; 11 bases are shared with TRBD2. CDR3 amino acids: CASSPTSGRSYEQFF. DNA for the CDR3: TGCGCCAGCAGCCCCACTAGCGGGAGAAGCTATGAGCAGTTCTTC.